The 30 T cell receptor beta chains below come from one sample, sequenced in a study of T cells in Graves' hyperthyroidism and ophthalmopathy (dated by TCRdb to the late 2010s). Library generation was performed with multiplex PCR. These reads were obtained on an Illumina HiSeq 2000. Amplification of TCR beta CDR3 regions was carried out from RNA transcripts. The first round of RT-PCR for the TCR CDR3 was performed with the HTBI primer set and the Qiagen OneStep RT-PCR kit. TCRdb reanalyzed the raw reads on its own, using fastp at Q25 for trimming and MiXCR for clone calling, and kept in-frame beta chains. Rows matching on CDR3 protein sequence are summarized as one entry with the most common DNA and genes. The sample table lists around 520,000 distinct CDR3 sequences, approximately 15% of them with a count of one. The ten most abundant clones make up 15% to 20% of the sample. Material for sequencing was blood. Every receptor here comes from a woman under 30 with Graves' hyperthyroidism.

The genes are TRBV20-1 and TRBJ1-2, with D uncertain. The CDR3 is 14 residues long. V was cut by 2 bases and J by 5 bases, with 15 bases left in between. Germline V CDR1 and CDR2: DFQATT, SNEGSKA (reference sequence). The CDR3 sequence: CSARSDGWGYGYTF. The CDR3 DNA follows: TGCAGTGCTAGAAGCGATGGCTGGGGATATGGCTACACCTTC.

The chain combines TRBV10-1 with TRBJ2-5, with 11 positions matching TRBD2. The CDR3 has 19 residues. J lost 2 bases, V lost 7 bases, and 18 bases had no gene match. Per germline, CDR1 WNHNN and CDR2 SYGVQD (reference sequence). CDR3 sequence reads: CASTTVKLAGGPKQETQYF. For the CDR3, the DNA is TGCGCCAGCACCACTGTGAAGTTAGCGGGAGGGCCGAAGCAAGAGACCCAGTACTTC.

This clonotype occurred many times. The rearrangement uses TRBV6-2 or TRBV6-3 and TRBJ1-1, with 7 bases identical to TRBD1. This CDR3 spans 16 amino acids. Per germline, CDR1 MNHEY and CDR2 SVGEGT. V shed 7 bases, J shed 4 bases, and the junction held 15 bases outside the gene matches. CDR3 sequence: CASTLRGPGGVTEAFF. In nucleotides, the CDR3 is TGTGCCAGCACCCTCCGGGGTCCAGGGGGGGTCACTGAAGCTTTCTTT.

This chain links TRBV12-3 or TRBV12-4 with TRBJ2-1, with D possibly being TRBD2 (6 bases). There are 15 residues in the CDR3. V lost 8 bases and J lost 0, with 14 bases in between. This CDR3 is CASASGPSSYNEQFF. CDR3 nucleotides: TGTGCCAGCGCGAGCGGGCCCAGCTCCTACAATGAGCAGTTCTTC.

This clonotype was detected many times. V and J are TRBV10-2 and TRBJ1-3, with D possibly being TRBD1 (5 bases). The V gene's germline CDR1 is WSHSY and CDR2 SAAADI. This CDR3 spans 15 amino acids. Deletions cut 3 bases from V and 4 bases from J, with 13 bases between. Here the CDR3 reads CASSDPGAYGNTIYF. CDR3 in DNA: TGCGCCAGCAGTGATCCCGGGGCCTACGGAAACACCATATATTTT.

V gene TRBV5-6 combines with J gene TRBJ2-1; D remains ambiguous. The CDR3 is made up of 15 amino acids. CDR1 is SGHDT and CDR2 is YYEEEE in the germline V gene. V lost 4 bases, J lost 8 bases, and 19 bases lay in between. The CDR3 DNA sequence: TGTGCCAGCAGCCTAATATCCCTCCTGATTGATGAGCAGTTCTTC. Protein sequence: CASSLISLLIDEQFF.

The table lists this clonotype with many counts. CDR3 amino acids: CAWSVRSGSEQHF. The CDR3 bases are TGTGCCTGGAGTGTACGGTCGGGCAGCGAACAGCATTTT. The rearrangement uses TRBV30 and TRBJ1-5; D is unclear. V dropped 0 bases and J dropped 13 bases, with 16 bases sitting between them. Germline V CDR1 and CDR2: GTSNPN, SVGIG (reference sequence). This CDR3 is built from 13 residues.

This clonotype was detected only once. One base away lies a much larger clone, so this may be a sequencing read error. The chain recombines TRBV2 with TRBJ1-4, with D tentatively TRBD1 (6 bases). The CDR3 extends over 13 amino acids. Trimming removed 3 bases at V and 8 bases at J, with 10 bases between. Germline CDR1 reads SNHLY; CDR2 reads FYNNEI. The CDR3 region is CASSDFRGEKLFF. CDR3 in DNA: TGTGCCAGCAGTGATTTCAGGGGCGAAAAACTGTTTTTT.

This clonotype has just a few counts. The V gene is TRBV5-6, the J gene TRBJ2-5, with 7 bases aligning to TRBD2. The ends lost 7 bases at V and 5 bases at J; junction bases unmatched: 14. The CDR3 is 15 residues long. Germline loops: CDR1 SGHDT, CDR2 YYEEEE. The CDR3, as DNA: TGTGCCAGCGCGCCGAGGACGGGAGGCCGGGAGACCCAGTACTTC. Protein: CASAPRTGGRETQYF.

This chain connects TRBV6-1 to TRBJ1-5, with D perhaps TRBD1 (6 bases). CDR3 length: 15 residues. Germline CDR1 MNHNS, CDR2 SASEGT. Trimming took off 6 bases at V and 7 bases at J, with 19 bases between the two ends. This CDR3 reads CASRPLGGARQPQHF. The CDR3 coding sequence is TGTGCCAGCAGGCCCTTAGGGGGGGCTAGGCAGCCCCAGCATTTT.

Many counts were recorded for this clonotype. This rearrangement joins TRBV7-8 to TRBJ2-5, with D possibly being TRBD1 or TRBD2 (5 bases each). V shed 5 bases and J shed 1 base, with 14 bases lying between them. The CDR3 runs 15 residues. Germline V gives CDR1 SGHVS, CDR2 FQNEAQ. The CDR3: CASSLRGTVQETQYF. CDR3 coding DNA: TGTGCCAGCAGCCTCAGAGGGACGGTCCAAGAGACCCAGTACTTC.

This clonotype has more than one count but fewer than ten. The chain links TRBV19 to TRBJ1-1; no reliable D call. This CDR3 is built from 13 residues. Looked up from germline, CDR1 is LNHDA and CDR2 is SQIVND (reference sequence). Trimming shortened V by 6 bases and J by 5 bases, and 13 bases separated the two germline ends. CDR3 DNA: TGTGCCAGTAGCCCCTCACAAGGGACTGAAGCTTTCTTT. Translation: CASSPSQGTEAFF.

This clonotype was seen many times. V gene TRBV6-1 combines with J gene TRBJ2-1; D is uncertain. V was clipped by 6 bases and J by 4 bases, with 10 bases between them. Germline CDR1 and CDR2: MNHNS and SASEGT. The CDR3 consists of 13 residues. CDR3: CASRVPRYNEQFF. The CDR3 nucleotides are TGTGCCAGCAGGGTTCCCAGGTACAATGAGCAGTTCTTC.

This chain uses TRBV28 with TRBJ1-2, with D possibly matching TRBD1 (6 bases). Germline lookup yields CDR1 MDHEN and CDR2 SYDVKM. Trimming removed 6 bases from V and 8 bases from J, with 13 bases in between. The CDR3 contains 12 residues. The CDR3 nucleotides read TGTGCCAGCAGACAGGGAGGAGAGGGCTACACCTTC. Translated: CASRQGGEGYTF.

The V and J genes are TRBV12-3 or TRBV12-4 and TRBJ1-2, with D unclear. CDR3 length equals 12 residues. The V end lost 6 bases, the J end lost 1 base, and 6 bases lay between the germline ends. The chain's CDR3 is CASSPSNYGYTF. The CDR3 DNA sequence: TGTGCCAGCAGCCCCAGTAACTATGGCTACACCTTC.

This clonotype was picked up many times. The chain employs TRBV12-5 and TRBJ1-1; D might be TRBD1 (6 bases). This CDR3 contains 15 residues. CDR1 and CDR2 from the germline V gene are LGHNT and FRNRAP. The V gene lost 5 bases and the J gene lost 0 bases, with 13 bases spanning the gap. CDR3 in amino acids: CASGQPDRLNTEAFF. CDR3 nucleotide sequence: TGTGCTAGTGGTCAACCGGACAGATTGAACACTGAAGCTTTCTTT.

In its sample, this clonotype was seen many times. The CDR3 here is CASSLAGGQAGGPGETQYF. The CDR3 coding sequence is TGTGCCAGCAGTTTAGCGGGGGGCCAAGCGGGAGGGCCGGGCGAGACCCAGTACTTC. The chain has TRBV12-3 or TRBV12-4 and TRBJ2-5; 10 nucleotides align to TRBD2. Germline trimming cut 0 bases from V and 5 bases from J; bases unmatched to any gene: 15. This CDR3 contains 19 residues.

This clonotype was seen many times. The genes are TRBV12-3 or TRBV12-4 and TRBJ1-1, with D maybe TRBD1 (5 bases). The CDR3 loop spans 16 amino acids. Trimming cost V 7 bases and J 1 base, with 19 bases left between them. The CDR3 bases are TGTGCCAGCATACTTGGGGGGGGACCGACGAACACTGAAGCTTTCTTT. It yields the protein CASILGGGPTNTEAFF.

Many counts were recorded for this clonotype. The V gene is TRBV12-3 or TRBV12-4, the J gene TRBJ2-4, with D unclear. This CDR3 contains 14 residues. V lost 6 bases and J lost 0, with 9 bases in between. Here the CDR3 reads CASRNQVAKNIQYF. The CDR3, as DNA: TGTGCCAGCAGAAACCAGGTAGCCAAAAACATTCAGTACTTC.

This clonotype appeared many times. V is TRBV5-4 and J is TRBJ2-1; a possible D gene is TRBD2 (6 bases). CDR3 length: 15 residues. Germline CDR1 is SGHNT and CDR2 is YYREEE (reference sequence). The V end lost 1 base, the J end lost 5 bases, and 13 bases lay between the germline ends. In nucleotides, the CDR3 is TGTGCCAGCAGCTTGTGGAGGGAAGGGAACAATGAGCAGTTCTTC. Translation gives CASSLWREGNNEQFF.

This clonotype has just a few counts. The chain employs TRBV4-1 and TRBJ2-3, with 9 bases aligning to TRBD2. With 3 bases clipped from V and 5 bases from J, the junction kept 9 bases outside the gene matches. Germline values: CDR1 MGHRA, CDR2 YSYEKL. The CDR3 has 16 amino acids. The CDR3 DNA reads as TGCGCCAGCAGCCACCAAGCGGGAGGCCAGAGAGATACGCAGTATTTT. It codes for CASSHQAGGQRDTQYF.

The sample holds many counts of this clonotype. The CDR3 spells CAWSPRNTIYF. The CDR3 DNA is TGTGCCTGGAGCCCTCGAAACACCATATATTTT. The chain recombines TRBV30 with TRBJ1-3; the D is unclear. The CDR3 totals 11 residues. The germline V gene has CDR1 GTSNPN and CDR2 SVGIG (reference sequence). Trimming shortened V by 3 bases and J by 5 bases, and 5 bases separated the two germline ends.

This chain links TRBV20-1 with TRBJ1-6; 7 bases match TRBD1. V shed 6 bases, J shed 7 bases, and the junction held 18 bases outside the gene matches. The CDR3 has 17 residues. CDR1 is DFQATT and CDR2 is SNEGSKA in the germline V gene (reference sequence). The CDR3 region is CSARQGNFRRQNSPLHF. In DNA form, the CDR3 reads TGCAGTGCCAGACAGGGAAACTTTAGAAGACAAAATTCACCCCTCCACTTT.

There are a few counts of this clonotype. This sequence joins TRBV3-1 and TRBJ1-6; 7 nucleotides align to TRBD1. From germline, CDR1 is LGHDT and CDR2 YNNKEL (reference sequence). V trimming: 6 bases; J trimming: 9 bases; junction bases outside the gene matches: 2. CDR3 length equals 12 residues. CDR3 sequence (DNA): TGTGCCAGCAGACAGGGGAGTTCACCCCTCCACTTT. It codes for CASRQGSSPLHF.

This clonotype appeared many times. V is TRBV12-3 or TRBV12-4 and J is TRBJ2-3; 8 bases map to TRBD1. The CDR3 has 13 residues. The ends lost 6 bases at V and 5 bases at J; junction bases unmatched: 4. The CDR3 region is CASSQGAQDTQYF. CDR3 bases: TGTGCCAGCAGCCAGGGGGCGCAAGATACGCAGTATTTT.

This clonotype was counted at least ten times. A junction boundary mismatches the germline segment, possibly from a read error. The chain uses TRBV7-7 and TRBJ2-1, with 10 bases matching TRBD2. There are 17 residues in the CDR3. Germline CDR1 is SSHAT and CDR2 is FNYEAQ (reference sequence). The CDR3 DNA sequence: TGTGCTAGCATCCTTAGGGCTAGCGGGAGAATGGGGGATGAGCAGTTCTTC. Its translation: CASILRASGRMGDEQFF.

Ten or more counts support this clonotype. This chain joins TRBV3-1 and TRBJ2-4, with 13 bases aligning to TRBD2. CDR1 is LGHDT and CDR2 is YNNKEL in the germline V gene (reference sequence). CDR3 length equals 16 residues. V shed 0 bases and J 8 bases; nucleotides not matched to a gene: 4. CDR3: CASSQEGLAGFDIQYF. Written as DNA, the CDR3 is TGTGCCAGCAGCCAAGAGGGACTAGCGGGGTTTGACATTCAGTACTTC.

This clonotype was counted at least ten times. The chain recombines TRBV18 with TRBJ2-1, with 7 nucleotides matching TRBD1. The CDR3 extends over 15 amino acids. V shed 8 bases, J shed 3 bases, and the junction held 10 bases outside the gene matches. CDR1 KGHSH and CDR2 LQKENI come from the germline V gene. The CDR3: CASQEGQSIYNEQFF. CDR3 nucleotide sequence: TGTGCCAGCCAAGAGGGACAGTCGATCTACAATGAGCAGTTCTTC.

This clonotype was recorded many times. The chain combines TRBV2 with TRBJ1-5; 8 nucleotides align to TRBD1. The V and J ends lost 3 bases and 1 base, in that order; junction bases with no gene match: 14. CDR3 length equals 19 residues. Looked up from germline, CDR1 is SNHLY and CDR2 is FYNNEI. The CDR3, as DNA: TGTGCCAGCAGTGACGACGACAGGGGTATGTCTCAGAGCAATCAGCCCCAGCATTTT. Amino acid sequence: CASSDDDRGMSQSNQPQHF. Full variable domain (missing parts from reference TRBV2 and TRBJ1-5): EPEVTQTPSHQVTQMGQEVILRCVPISNHLYFYWYRQILGQKVEFLVSFYNNEISEKSEIFDDQFSVERPDGSNFTLKIRSTKLEDSAMYFCASSDDDRGMSQSNQPQHFGDGTRLSIL.

This clonotype was counted ten times or more. The chain has TRBV12-3 or TRBV12-4 and TRBJ2-5, with 7 bases identical to TRBD2. The CDR3 loop spans 13 amino acids. V shed 4 bases and J 3 bases; nucleotides not matched to a gene: 2. CDR3 sequence: CASSSSGEETQYF. CDR3 in DNA: TGTGCCAGCAGTTCTAGCGGCGAAGAGACCCAGTACTTC.